The 21 T cell receptor beta chains below come from one sample, sequenced in a study of T cell responses to AZD1222 COVID-19 vaccine. Sequenced by immunoSEQ multiplex PCR; TCRdb stores in-frame clones only, minus some. Of about 70,000 clones listed, roughly 84% were seen once; the top ten hold about 10%. The material sequenced was peripheral blood, taken on day 0 of AZD1222 vaccination. Receptors were obtained from an adult in good health.

Notes on this clone: Other DNA sequences in this specimen translate into the identical CDR3. This sequence joins TRBV6-5 and TRBJ2-3; 11 bases line up with TRBD2. With V trimmed by 6 bases and J by 6 bases, 5 bases remained unmatched. This CDR3 spans 14 amino acids. Germline V gene data show CDR1 as MNHEY and CDR2 as SVGAGI. Here the CDR3 reads CASRLAGDGDTQYF. CDR3 nucleotides: TGTGCCAGCAGACTAGCGGGGGATGGGGATACGCAGTATTTT.

The chain couples TRBV10-2 to TRBJ2-7, with 10 bases identical to TRBD2. V lost 3 bases and J lost 3; bases outside the gene matches: 5. Germline V gene sequence: CDR1 WSHSY, CDR2 SAAADI. The CDR3 contains 15 residues. CDR3 sequence reads: CASSDPSGGGYEQYF. The CDR3 DNA is TGCGCCAGCAGTGACCCTAGCGGGGGAGGCTACGAGCAGTACTTC.

This clone has just a few counts. The V and J genes are TRBV7-2 and TRBJ1-2, with TRBD1 matching 8 bases. This CDR3 has 15 residues. Trimming removed 3 bases from V and 2 bases from J; junction bases left unmatched: 5. CDR1 and CDR2 (germline): SGHTA, FQGNSA. The CDR3 region has the DNA TGTGCCAGCAGCTTGCCGGGACAGGAAAACTATGGCTACACCTTC. As protein: CASSLPGQENYGYTF.

The rearrangement uses TRBV5-1 and TRBJ1-2; D is perhaps TRBD1 (6 bases). There are 14 residues in the CDR3. Germline CDR1 SGHRS, CDR2 YFSETQ. Trimming cost V 4 bases and J 2 bases, with 12 bases left between them. This CDR3 is CASSPGHTNYGYTF. DNA for the CDR3: TGCGCCAGCAGCCCGGGACATACCAACTATGGCTACACCTTC.

This chain joins TRBV30 and TRBJ1-1; no reliable D call. The CDR3 totals 13 residues. With 0 bases removed from V and 0 bases from J, the gap between germline ends came to 5 bases. In germline, CDR1 is GTSNPN, CDR2 SVGIG (reference sequence). This chain's CDR3 is CAWSVGLNTEAFF. CDR3 in DNA: TGTGCCTGGAGTGTAGGACTGAACACTGAAGCTTTCTTT. Full variable domain (rest looked up from reference TRBV30 and TRBJ1-1): SQTIHQWPATLVQPVGSPLSLECTVEGTSNPNLYWYRQAAGRGLQLLFYSVGIGQISSEVPQNLSASRPQDRQFILSSKKLLLSDSGFYLCAWSVGLNTEAFFGQGTRLTVV.

This chain joins TRBV24-1 and TRBJ2-5, with D perhaps TRBD1 (7 bases). The CDR3 extends over 15 amino acids. Trimming took off 4 bases at V and 4 bases at J, with 15 bases between the two ends. The germline V gene has CDR1 KGHDR and CDR2 SFDVKD. The CDR3 coding sequence is TGTGCCACCAGTGACCCGGAGGGGGCCGGAGAGACCCAGTACTTC. Translated: CATSDPEGAGETQYF.

The chain uses TRBV29-1 and TRBJ1-4, with a weak D call TRBD1 (6 bases). Trimming left V 3 bases short and J 8 bases short, with 16 bases between. This CDR3 region has 14 residues. Germline CDR1 SQVTM, CDR2 ANQGSEA. The CDR3 sequence is CSVDRWTEGEKLFF. The CDR3 bases are TGCAGCGTTGATAGGTGGACAGAGGGAGAAAAACTGTTTTTT.

The chain uses TRBV5-1 and TRBJ2-7; 15 nucleotides line up with TRBD2. Looked up from germline, CDR1 is SGHRS and CDR2 is YFSETQ. With V trimmed by 4 bases and J by 4 bases, 12 bases remained unmatched. The CDR3 is made up of 18 amino acids. This CDR3 is CASSIGTSGGTTIYEQYF. The CDR3 DNA reads as TGCGCCAGCAGCATTGGGACTAGCGGGGGGACCACCATATACGAGCAGTACTTC.

The chain carries TRBV28 and TRBJ2-5; the D gene is possibly TRBD1 (5 bases). Germline values: CDR1 MDHEN, CDR2 SYDVKM. V was clipped by 3 bases and J by 5 bases, with 19 bases between them. CDR3 length: 16 amino acids. CDR3 sequence reads: CASSFHPDRPKETQYF. The CDR3 nucleotides are TGTGCCAGCAGTTTTCATCCCGACAGACCGAAGGAGACCCAGTACTTC.

The chain links TRBV7-9 to TRBJ2-1; 8 bases are shared with TRBD2. The CDR3 consists of 16 residues. V lost 4 bases, J lost 0 bases, and 5 bases stayed unmatched. Germline V CDR1 and CDR2: SEHNR, FQNEAQ (reference sequence). CDR3 region: CASSSRLAGSYNEQFF. The CDR3 DNA reads TGTGCCAGCAGCTCCAGGCTAGCGGGCTCCTACAATGAGCAGTTCTTC.

This clone was picked up one time. The chain couples TRBV12-3 or TRBV12-4 to TRBJ1-1; D is unresolved. Trimming removed 5 bases at V and 8 bases at J, with 12 bases between. The CDR3 totals 12 residues. CDR3 sequence (DNA): TGTGCCAGCAGTCCCCTGCCTTCAGAAGCTTTCTTT. Residues: CASSPLPSEAFF.

The chain combines TRBV28 with TRBJ2-2, with 7 nucleotides matching TRBD2. The CDR3 length is 15 residues. Germline assignment: CDR1 MDHEN and CDR2 SYDVKM. V was clipped by 6 bases and J by 6 bases; unmatched bases: 10. The CDR3 here is CASSHGGFLPGELFF. As DNA, the CDR3 is TGTGCCAGCAGCCACGGGGGGTTCCTCCCCGGGGAGCTGTTTTTT.

The chain couples TRBV7-8 to TRBJ1-6; TRBD1 might be the D (6 bases). CDR1 is SGHVS, CDR2 FQNEAQ, per germline. This CDR3 has 16 residues. Trimming took off 5 bases at V and 4 bases at J, with 15 bases between the two ends. The DNA of the CDR3 is TGTGCCAGCAGCGACGGGACAATCTCTTATAATTCACCCCTCCACTTT. Translation gives CASSDGTISYNSPLHF.

The V gene is TRBV28, the J gene TRBJ2-3; the match to TRBD2 covers 8 bases. Germline CDR1 is MDHEN and CDR2 is SYDVKM. Germline trimming cut 4 bases from V and 4 bases from J; bases unmatched to any gene: 4. This CDR3 is built from 14 residues. As DNA, the CDR3 is TGTGCCAGCAGTTCGGGACTAGGACCAGATACGCAGTATTTT. Translated: CASSSGLGPDTQYF.

This clone was counted only a few times. The chain is built from TRBV19 and TRBJ1-2; 7 bases are a match to TRBD1. CDR1 is LNHDA, CDR2 SQIVND, per germline (reference sequence). The CDR3 has 15 amino acids. V lost 7 bases, J lost 7 bases, and 15 bases stayed unmatched. CDR3 nucleotide sequence: TGTGCCAGTACCTCAGGACACAGGGGTAGCGGTGGCTACACCTTC. It translates to CASTSGHRGSGGYTF.

The chain joins TRBV11-1 to TRBJ1-1; no firm D call. CDR3 size: 13 residues. V shed 2 bases and J shed 1 base, with 5 bases lying between them. Germline V gives CDR1 SGHAT, CDR2 FQDESV (reference sequence). The CDR3 here is CASSLQTNTEAFF. The DNA of the CDR3 is TGTGCCAGCAGCTTACAGACGAACACTGAAGCTTTCTTT. The full variable domain, its missing parts supplied by reference TRBV11-1 and TRBJ1-1, is EAEVAQSPRYKITEKSQAVAFWCDPISGHATLYWYRQILGQGPELLVQFQDESVVDDSQLPKDRFSAERLKGVDSTLKIQPAELGDSAMYLCASSLQTNTEAFFGQGTRLTVV.

There are many counts of this clone. This chain uses TRBV19 with TRBJ1-5; no clear D. V lost 1 base and J lost 3, with 13 bases in between. The CDR3 loop spans 16 amino acids. From germline, CDR1 is LNHDA and CDR2 SQIVND (reference sequence). The CDR3 DNA is TGTGCCAGTAGTATAGTAGGTCTCCGAAACAATCAGCCCCAGCATTTT. It yields the protein CASSIVGLRNNQPQHF.

This chain joins TRBV19 and TRBJ2-7, with no clear D. This CDR3 comprises 14 residues. V was pared by 5 bases and J by 2 bases, with 13 bases between. Germline CDR1 and CDR2: LNHDA and SQIVND (reference sequence). The CDR3 loop is CASSAQLFTYEQYF. CDR3 DNA sequence: TGTGCCAGTAGTGCCCAGCTTTTCACCTACGAGCAGTACTTC.

This chain links TRBV27 with TRBJ2-7, with 9 bases identical to TRBD1. V shed 3 bases and J 4 bases; nucleotides not matched to a gene: 1. From germline, CDR1 is MNHEY and CDR2 SMNVEV (reference sequence). The CDR3 is 13 amino acids. CDR3 loop: CASSFGTGYEQYF. Written as DNA, the CDR3 is TGTGCCAGCAGTTTCGGGACAGGGTACGAGCAGTACTTC.

This CDR3 is CASSLAYRGGNTIYF. CDR3 in DNA: TGTGCCAGCAGCTTGGCTTACAGGGGTGGAAACACCATATATTTT. The chain employs TRBV5-6 and TRBJ1-3; 7 nucleotides line up with TRBD1. Germline trimming cut 0 bases from V and 3 bases from J; bases unmatched to any gene: 3. From germline, CDR1 is SGHDT and CDR2 YYEEEE. This CDR3 is 15 amino acids long.

V usage is TRBV19 and J usage is TRBJ1-5; 8 nucleotides align to TRBD1. The CDR3 runs 16 residues. CDR1 is LNHDA, CDR2 SQIVND, per germline (reference sequence). J gave up 4 bases and V 5 bases, and 10 bases lay outside the gene matches. CDR3 sequence reads: CASSGTGRNYNQPQHF. Here the CDR3 DNA reads TGTGCCAGTAGTGGGACAGGTAGGAACTATAATCAGCCCCAGCATTTT.